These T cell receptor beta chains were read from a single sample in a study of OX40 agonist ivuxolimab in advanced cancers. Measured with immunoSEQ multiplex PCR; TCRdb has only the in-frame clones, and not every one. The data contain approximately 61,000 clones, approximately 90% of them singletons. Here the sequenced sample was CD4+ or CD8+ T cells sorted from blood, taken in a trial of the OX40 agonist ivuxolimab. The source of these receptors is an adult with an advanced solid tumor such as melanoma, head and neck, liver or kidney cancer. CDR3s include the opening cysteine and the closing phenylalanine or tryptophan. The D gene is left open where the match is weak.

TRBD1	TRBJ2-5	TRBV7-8	CASRFRGQETQYF
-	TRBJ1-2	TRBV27	CASRSGAIGYTF
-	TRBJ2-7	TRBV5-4	CASSLGPAYEQYF
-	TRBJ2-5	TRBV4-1	CASSQDRSGETQYF
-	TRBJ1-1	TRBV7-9	CASSSVPGYEAFF
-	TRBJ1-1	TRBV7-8	CASSLVNGLNTEAFF
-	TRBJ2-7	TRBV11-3	CASSLGAGPAYEQYF
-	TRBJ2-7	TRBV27	CASSFGGLYEQYF
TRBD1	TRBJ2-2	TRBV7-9	CASSLATGARDTGELFF
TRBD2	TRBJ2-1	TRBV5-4	CASSASGTYNEQFF
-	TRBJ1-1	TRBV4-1	CASSQGRPDEAFF
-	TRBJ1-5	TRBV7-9	CASSLEGGVGDHGYQPQHF
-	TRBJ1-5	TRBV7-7	CASSLGQGSNQPQHF
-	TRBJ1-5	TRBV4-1	CASSHGTLGGEPQHF
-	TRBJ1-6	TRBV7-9	CASSLGEGNSPLHF
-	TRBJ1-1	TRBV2	CASSEIPESEAFF
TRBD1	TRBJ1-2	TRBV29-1	CSVERDSYGYTF
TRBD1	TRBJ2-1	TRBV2	CASSEGTGTYNEQFF
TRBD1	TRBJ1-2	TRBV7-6	CASSPITGGGGNGYTF
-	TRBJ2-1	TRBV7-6	CASRPDYGSYNEQFF
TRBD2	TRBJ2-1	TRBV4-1	CASSQESGTSIYEQFF
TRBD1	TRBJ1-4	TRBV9	CASSLSGTGGPLNEKLFF
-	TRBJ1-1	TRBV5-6	CASSWNRVEAFF
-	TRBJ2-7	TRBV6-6	CASSLKGSNEQYF
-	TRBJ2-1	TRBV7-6	CASSLGEAEQFF
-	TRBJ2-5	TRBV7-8	CASSSTGLQETQYF
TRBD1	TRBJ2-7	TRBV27	CASSPLTGVREQYF
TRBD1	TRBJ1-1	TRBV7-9	CASSAWTGGNTEAFF
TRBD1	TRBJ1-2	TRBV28	CASRQDRVYVLSGYTF
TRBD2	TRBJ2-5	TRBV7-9	CASSARGGETQYF
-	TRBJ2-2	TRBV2	CASSQWGGSTTGELFF
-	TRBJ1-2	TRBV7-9	CASSLNGGLPYGYTF
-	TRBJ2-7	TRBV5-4	CASSFTGYDEQYF
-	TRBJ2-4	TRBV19	CASSMPAAAKNIQYF
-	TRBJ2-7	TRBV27	CASSFSPSYEQYF
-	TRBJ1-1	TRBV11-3	CASTPRGNTEAFF
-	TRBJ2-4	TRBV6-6	CASSYRIGTPNIQYF
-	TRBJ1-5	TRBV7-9	CASSLDRTAGQPQHF
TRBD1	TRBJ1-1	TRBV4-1	CASSPKQGPGEAFF
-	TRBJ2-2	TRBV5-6	CASSLRPMGIGDTGELFF
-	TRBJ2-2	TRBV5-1	CASSLDRSTNTGELFF
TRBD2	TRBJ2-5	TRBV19	CASSMSGGAYETQYF
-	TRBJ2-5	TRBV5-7	CASSFDRWEVVTQYF
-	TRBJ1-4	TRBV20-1	CSAYRDEKLFF
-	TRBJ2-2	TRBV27	CASSLWAGRNTGELFF
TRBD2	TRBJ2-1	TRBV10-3	CAINNGGSGNEQFF
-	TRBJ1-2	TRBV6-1	CASSEAGLTEVNYGYTF
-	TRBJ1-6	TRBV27	CASSFSPNINSPLHF
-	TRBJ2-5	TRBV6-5	CASNSLGVETQYF
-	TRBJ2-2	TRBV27	CASSLDLMTVANTGELFF
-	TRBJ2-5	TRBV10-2	CASSEVGVQETQYF
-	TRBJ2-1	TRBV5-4	CASSLDGAYNEQFF
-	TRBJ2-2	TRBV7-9	CASSLIVNTGELFF
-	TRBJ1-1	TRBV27	CASQPNPLGTEAFF
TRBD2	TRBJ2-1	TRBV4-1	CASSQDVGLAGPYNEQFF
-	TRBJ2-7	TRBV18	CASSPRGTDSYEQYF
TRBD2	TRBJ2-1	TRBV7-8	CASSFPSSGGAPYNEQFF
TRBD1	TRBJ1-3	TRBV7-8	CASSLSRDRGGNTIYF
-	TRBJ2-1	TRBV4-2	CASSQGNQGIGEQFF